The 22 T cell receptor beta chains in this list originate from one sample, sequenced in a study of shared clonotypes between healthy human individuals. Profiling relied on immunoSEQ multiplex PCR, and the TCRdb table lists in-frame clones only, not all of them. The sample holds millions of clones, 85% to 95% seen once. Material for sequencing was naive CD4+ T cells from PBMCs. Specified subset: CD45RA+ positively selected. Receptors were obtained from a young man in good health. Some clones in this sample may be carry-over from other donors' samples.

This chain uses TRBV7-2 with TRBJ1-2; maybe TRBD1 (6 bases). The CDR3 runs 14 residues. V dropped 1 base and J dropped 8 bases, with 14 bases sitting between them. CDR1 and CDR2 from the germline V gene are SGHTA and FQGNSA. DNA of the CDR3: TGTGCCAGCAGCTTAGAGAACAGGGCTGGGGGCTACACCTTC. Protein: CASSLENRAGGYTF.

The table lists this clone with a count of one. This chain uses TRBV7-9 with TRBJ2-2; D is unresolved. The CDR3 has 14 amino acids. Trimming shortened V by 8 bases and J by 0 bases, and 10 bases separated the two germline ends. Per germline, CDR1 SEHNR and CDR2 FQNEAQ (reference sequence). The CDR3 DNA sequence: TGTGCCAGCTTGGCCGGCGCGAACACCGGGGAGCTGTTTTTT. Its protein product is CASLAGANTGELFF. The whole variable domain, filled in from reference TRBV7-9 and TRBJ2-2, reads DTGVSQNPRHKITKRGQNVTFRCDPISEHNRLYWYRQTLGQGPEFLTYFQNEAQLEKSRLLSDRFSAERPKGSFSTLEIQRTEQGDSAMYLCASLAGANTGELFFGEGSRLTVL.

About this clone: The sample has other DNA sequences that encode this CDR3 too. DNA for the CDR3: TGCGCCAGCAGCTTGGGGACTAGTTCTGGGGAGCTGTTTTTT. Protein: CASSLGTSSGELFF. The J gene is TRBJ2-2, the V gene TRBV5-1, with TRBD2 identical over 7 bases. Germline lookup yields CDR1 SGHRS and CDR2 YFSETQ. The J segment lost 8 bases and the V segment lost 0 bases, leaving 4 bases of the junction unmatched. The CDR3 loop spans 14 amino acids.

This clone was recorded only once. The chain recombines TRBV7-8 with TRBJ2-6; D remains ambiguous. Per the germline V gene, CDR1 is SGHVS and CDR2 is FQNEAQ. This CDR3 contains 17 residues. Trimming shortened V by 3 bases and J by 4 bases, and 16 bases separated the two germline ends. In nucleotides, the CDR3 is TGTGCCAGCAGCTTTTCGAGTGGGGTTGGAGGGGCCAACGTCCTGACTTTC. Its translation: CASSFSSGVGGANVLTF.

This chain uses TRBV28 with TRBJ1-2; unclear D gene. CDR1 is MDHEN and CDR2 is SYDVKM in the germline V gene. V was shortened by 3 bases and J by 1 base, with 15 bases between the two germline ends. The CDR3 totals 16 residues. The CDR3: CASSFFSGRNNYGYTF. The CDR3 nucleotides read TGTGCCAGCAGTTTTTTCTCGGGAAGAAATAACTATGGCTACACCTTC.

The J gene is TRBJ2-2, the V gene TRBV28, with 12 bases identical to TRBD1. This CDR3 is built from 17 residues. Germline-derived CDR1 and CDR2 are MDHEN and SYDVKM. After removal of 3 bases from V and 6 bases from J, the junction contained 8 bases not matched to a gene. For the CDR3, the DNA is TGTGCCAGCAGTTTTCCTCCGGGACAGGGGGCGGCCGGGGAGCTGTTTTTT. Translation: CASSFPPGQGAAGELFF. The full variable domain, completed using reference TRBV28 and TRBJ2-2, is DVKVTQSSRYLVKRTGEKVFLECVQDMDHENMFWYRQDPGLGLRLIYFSYDVKMKEKGDIPEGYSVSREKKERFSLILESASTNQTSMYLCASSFPPGQGAAGELFFGEGSRLTVL.

The chain has TRBV27 and TRBJ1-4, with 8 bases fitting TRBD1. Germline V CDR1 and CDR2: MNHEY, SMNVEV (reference sequence). The junction had 11 bases not matched to a gene; V was cut back by 6 bases and J by 8 bases. This CDR3 has 15 amino acids. DNA for the CDR3: TGTGCCAGCAGCAAGACAGGGGCTGGAGAGGAAAAACTGTTTTTT. This codes for CASSKTGAGEEKLFF.

The V and J genes are TRBV2 and TRBJ2-1, with 9 bases that match TRBD1. Germline V gene lookup returns CDR1 SNHLY and CDR2 FYNNEI. Trimming took 4 bases from V and 6 from J; bases not matched to a gene: 4. The CDR3 extends over 14 amino acids. The CDR3 is CASSGDRVINEQFF. For the CDR3, the DNA is TGTGCCAGCAGTGGGGACAGGGTAATCAATGAGCAGTTCTTC.

The rearrangement uses TRBV2 and TRBJ1-1; D remains ambiguous. Looked up from germline, CDR1 is SNHLY and CDR2 is FYNNEI. V was clipped by 5 bases and J by 8 bases, with 9 bases between them. The CDR3 runs to 11 residues. The CDR3 coding sequence is TGTGCCAGCAGTCCACGGACGGAAGCTTTCTTT. Protein: CASSPRTEAFF.

The genes are TRBV28 and TRBJ1-4; D is possibly TRBD1 (5 bases). The germline gives CDR1 MDHEN, CDR2 SYDVKM. The CDR3 runs to 16 residues. Trimming shortened V by 5 bases and J by 4 bases, and 17 bases separated the two germline ends. Here the CDR3 reads CASSQSWAGSNEKLFF. The CDR3, as DNA: TGTGCCAGCAGTCAATCCTGGGCAGGGAGTAATGAAAAACTGTTTTTT.

With regard to this clone: This specimen includes other DNA sequences encoding the same CDR3. The rearrangement uses TRBV9 and TRBJ1-5; D is perhaps TRBD1 (5 bases). This CDR3 has 13 amino acids. Trimming stripped 3 bases from V and 3 bases from J, with 7 bases between. Germline values: CDR1 SGDLS, CDR2 YYNGEE. CDR3: CASSAGSNQPQHF. Here the CDR3 DNA reads TGTGCCAGCAGCGCAGGGTCCAATCAGCCCCAGCATTTT.

As regards this clone: The germline gene is not matched at one end of the junction; a read error may be the cause. The chain carries TRBV11-2 and TRBJ1-4, with TRBD1 identical over 8 bases. The CDR3 loop spans 13 amino acids. CDR1 and CDR2 (germline): SGHAT, FQNNGV. CDR3 bases: TGTGCCAGCAGCTTAATTTATACGGACAGGGTAAAATTT. Amino acids: CASSLIYTDRVKF.

This chain connects TRBV7-9 to TRBJ1-4, with D possibly TRBD1 on 5 matching bases. V was pared by 5 bases and J by 0 bases, with 19 bases between. In germline, CDR1 is SEHNR, CDR2 FQNEAQ (reference sequence). The CDR3 is made up of 18 amino acids. Here the CDR3 reads CASSGPTDQPATNEKLFF. The CDR3 DNA reads as TGTGCCAGCAGCGGCCCGACAGACCAACCGGCAACTAATGAAAAACTGTTTTTT.

The V gene is TRBV4-1, the J gene TRBJ2-1; D might be TRBD1 or TRBD2, each matching 7 bases. CDR1 is MGHRA and CDR2 is YSYEKL in the germline V gene. The V end lost 1 base, the J end lost 6 bases, and 16 bases lay between the germline ends. This CDR3 is built from 16 residues. CDR3 amino acids: CASSQVSGGDGNEQFF. In nucleotides, the CDR3 is TGCGCCAGCAGCCAAGTCTCAGGGGGGGACGGCAATGAGCAGTTCTTC.

The CDR3 protein is CASSPTGTGGRRGEKLFF. CDR3 nucleotides: TGTGCCAGCAGTCCCACCGGGACAGGGGGCCGCAGAGGTGAAAAACTGTTTTTT. The chain employs TRBV2 and TRBJ1-4; the match to TRBD1 covers 12 bases. V was pared by 5 bases and J by 7 bases, with 14 bases of the junction left unmatched. The CDR3 has 18 amino acids. Germline CDR1 and CDR2: SNHLY and FYNNEI.

The CDR3 is CASSFRPGGGYEQYF. DNA of the CDR3: TGTGCCAGCAGTTTCCGCCCGGGAGGAGGCTACGAGCAGTACTTC. The V call is TRBV27, the J call TRBJ2-7; 7 bases agree with TRBD2. Losses at the gene ends were 3 bases for V and 3 bases for J; bases not matched to a gene: 8. Germline V gene sequence: CDR1 MNHEY, CDR2 SMNVEV (reference sequence). The length of the CDR3 is 15 residues.

J is TRBJ2-7 and V is TRBV6-6, with 7 bases fitting TRBD1. Germline loops: CDR1 MNHNY, CDR2 SVGAGI (reference sequence). This CDR3 is built from 15 residues. V was clipped by 5 bases and J by 2 bases; unmatched bases: 9. In DNA, the CDR3 is TGTGCCAGCAGTCGTTCCGGGACAGCGGCCTACGAGCAGTACTTC. Encoded protein: CASSRSGTAAYEQYF.

The chain recombines TRBV5-1 with TRBJ2-5; the D gene is possibly TRBD2 (6 bases). This CDR3 has 15 residues. Germline V gives CDR1 SGHRS, CDR2 YFSETQ. V lost 3 bases to trimming and J lost 2 bases, with 14 bases between them. In DNA form, the CDR3 reads TGCGCCAGCAGCTCGGAACTAGCCCCACAAGAGACCCAGTACTTC. Translated, it gives CASSSELAPQETQYF.

The genes are TRBV11-2 and TRBJ2-7; D not certain. The germline V gene has CDR1 SGHAT and CDR2 FQNNGV. This CDR3 spans 13 amino acids. V dropped 1 base and J dropped 7 bases, with 11 bases sitting between them. CDR3 in amino acids: CASSLGPKGEQYF. The CDR3 coding sequence is TGTGCCAGCAGCTTAGGTCCGAAGGGAGAGCAGTACTTC.

This chain links TRBV7-3 with TRBJ2-5, with 7 positions matching TRBD2. The CDR3 totals 17 residues. Per germline, CDR1 SGHTA and CDR2 FQGTGA. The junction had 16 bases not matched to a gene; V was cut back by 4 bases and J by 5 bases. The CDR3 loop reads CASSSSASTSFRETQYF. In nucleotides, the CDR3 is TGTGCCAGCAGCTCCAGTGCGTCGACTAGCTTTCGGGAGACCCAGTACTTC.

The rearrangement uses TRBV28 and TRBJ1-2, with a weak D call TRBD1 (5 bases). The V gene's germline CDR1 is MDHEN and CDR2 SYDVKM. V lost 3 bases and J 8 bases, leaving 13 bases between the germline ends. The CDR3 consists of 13 residues. CDR3 in amino acids: CASSFGGEGGYTF. CDR3 DNA: TGTGCCAGCAGTTTTGGGGGTGAGGGAGGCTACACCTTC.

V and J are TRBV14 and TRBJ1-1; D is perhaps TRBD1 (5 bases). The CDR3 extends over 16 amino acids. Trimming cost V 1 base and J 3 bases, with 15 bases left between them. Germline CDR1 SGHDN, CDR2 FVKESK. The DNA for the CDR3 is TGTGCCAGCAGCCAAGTCTCATTCTGGGGCGACACTGAAGCTTTCTTT. Amino acids: CASSQVSFWGDTEAFF.